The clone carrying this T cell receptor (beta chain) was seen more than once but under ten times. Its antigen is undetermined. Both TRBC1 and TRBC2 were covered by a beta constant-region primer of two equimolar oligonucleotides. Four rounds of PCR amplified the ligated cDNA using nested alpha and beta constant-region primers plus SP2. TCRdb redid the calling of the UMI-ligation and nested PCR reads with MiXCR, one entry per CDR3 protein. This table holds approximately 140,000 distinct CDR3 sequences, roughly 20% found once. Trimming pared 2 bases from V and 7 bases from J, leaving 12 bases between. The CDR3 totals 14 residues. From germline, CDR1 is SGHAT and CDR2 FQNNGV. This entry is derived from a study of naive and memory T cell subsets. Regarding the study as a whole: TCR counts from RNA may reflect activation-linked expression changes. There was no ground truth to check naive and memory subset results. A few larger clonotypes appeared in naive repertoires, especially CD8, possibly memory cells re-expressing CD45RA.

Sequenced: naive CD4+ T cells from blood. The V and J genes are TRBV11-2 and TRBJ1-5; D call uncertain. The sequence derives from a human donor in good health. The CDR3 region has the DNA TGTGCCAGCAGCTTAACCTATCCGGGGCAGCCCCAGCATTTT. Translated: CASSLTYPGQPQHF.